The 5 T cell receptor beta chains given below trace back to one sample, sequenced in a study of Ad26.COV2.S vaccination and SARS-CoV-2 variants (dated by TCRdb to about 2021). The sample's treatment or condition label, decoded: 19 received Ad26.COV2.S at low or high dose, single or two shots; roughly five received placebo; per-sample allocation not given. For vaccine and placebo recipients, the sequenced repertoires came from samples collected on day 63 after the first injection. Library prep was done by the immunoSEQ multiplex PCR assay. TCRdb's version of the immuneACCESS table is confined to in-frame rearrangements and falls short of the full clone set. An unresolved V gene accounts for under half of the shortfall where checked; the remainder is of unknown origin. Across this sample there are about 410,000 clones, with around 92% seen only once. The ten biggest clones cover around 1.7% of the sample.

Specimen: peripheral blood, collected in a trial of Ad26.COV2.S vaccine versus placebo. The source is a person between 18 and 59 years old who received the Ad26.COV2.S COVID-19 vaccine or a placebo.

The chain combines TRBV4-3 with TRBJ1-4, with 7 bases lining up with TRBD1. The CDR3 covers 16 residues. CDR1 LGHNA and CDR2 YSLEER come from the germline V gene. V was clipped by 0 bases and J by 10 bases; unmatched bases: 11. Here the CDR3 DNA reads TGCGCCAGCAGCCAAGAGGTACAGGGGATTTTTGGAAAACTGTTTTTT. Translation gives CASSQEVQGIFGKLFF.

This rearrangement joins TRBV7-2 to TRBJ2-1, with 7 bases aligning to TRBD2. Per the germline V gene, CDR1 is SGHTA and CDR2 is FQGNSA. The J segment lost 4 bases and the V segment lost 3 bases, leaving 6 bases of the junction unmatched. This CDR3 is built from 15 residues. The CDR3 nucleotides read TGTGCCAGCAGCTTCTCTAGCGGAGAGTACAATGAGCAGTTCTTC. Protein product: CASSFSSGEYNEQFF.

The CDR3 sequence: CASSLAAALNTEAFF. The CDR3, as DNA: TGCGCCAGCAGCTTGGCGGCAGCTCTGAACACTGAAGCTTTCTTT. V and J are TRBV5-1 and TRBJ1-1; D not certain. The CDR3 has 15 residues. Germline CDR1 reads SGHRS; CDR2 reads YFSETQ. Trimming removed 0 bases at V and 0 bases at J, with 9 bases between.

This chain joins TRBV4-1 and TRBJ1-1, with unresolved D. Germline CDR1 and CDR2: MGHRA and YSYEKL. This CDR3 has 14 amino acids. With 6 bases removed from V and 6 bases from J, the gap between germline ends came to 17 bases. The CDR3 region has the DNA TGCGCCAGCAGGCTTGGACTTCTCGGGGCTGAAGCTTTCTTT. Translated, it gives CASRLGLLGAEAFF.

Points on this clone: Other DNA sequences from this sample encode an identical CDR3 as well. The V and J genes are TRBV12-5 and TRBJ2-1; no definite D call. CDR3 length: 12 amino acids. Germline V gives CDR1 LGHNT, CDR2 FRNRAP. Deletions cut 0 bases from V and 7 bases from J, with 4 bases between. CDR3 DNA sequence: TGTGCTAGTGGTTTGGTAGGAAATGAGCAGTTCTTC. Its translation is CASGLVGNEQFF.